The 25 T cell receptor beta chains in this list originate from one sample, sequenced in a study of beta chain features in type 1 diabetes. Expressed TCRB transcripts were sequenced because the entire RNA isolate underwent reverse transcription. Repertoires were generated with immunoSEQ multiplex PCR, while TCRdb's copy carries only in-frame clones and drops some. The table has some 900,000 clones, 15% to 20% seen once. The sequenced sample was naive CD4+ T cells from blood. The receptor source for this set is a young woman in good health.

This rearrangement joins TRBV10-3 to TRBJ2-2, with 7 bases lining up with TRBD1. The CDR3 loop spans 16 amino acids. Germline V CDR1 and CDR2: ENHRY, SYGVKD. Trimming took 6 bases from V and 2 from J; bases not matched to a gene: 9. The CDR3 DNA reads TGTGCCATCAGCGCCTTGGGACAGTCAAACACCGGGGAGCTGTTTTTT. This encodes CAISALGQSNTGELFF.

This clone was seen a few times. The chain recombines TRBV15 with TRBJ2-3; D gene uncertain. V was cut by 1 base and J by 8 bases, with 19 bases left in between. Germline CDR1 LNHNV, CDR2 YYDKDF (reference sequence). The CDR3 contains 16 residues. The CDR3 coding sequence is TGTGCCACCAGCAGAGTTCAGGAGCTCTCATCGGGTACGCAGTATTTT. Encoded protein: CATSRVQELSSGTQYF.

This clone showed up just a few times. The gene calls are TRBV6-6 and TRBJ1-5; D unclear. Germline V gene lookup returns CDR1 MNHNY and CDR2 SVGAGI (reference sequence). The CDR3 runs to 13 residues. Trimming removed 2 bases from V and 5 bases from J, with 7 bases in between. CDR3 sequence: CASSYRADQPQHF. CDR3 coding DNA: TGTGCCAGCAGTTACAGGGCGGATCAGCCCCAGCATTTT.

This clone was detected only a few times. The chain uses TRBV28 and TRBJ2-7; the match to TRBD1 covers 10 bases. CDR1 is MDHEN, CDR2 SYDVKM, per germline. The V and J ends lost 10 bases and 9 bases, in that order; junction bases with no gene match: 12. CDR3 length: 13 amino acids. The CDR3 here is CAISGTGEEGQYF. CDR3 DNA sequence: TGTGCCATCTCCGGGACAGGGGAAGAAGGGCAGTACTTC.

The DNA of the CDR3 is TGTGCCAGCTCACCCCAGGGAGAGTATGGCTACACCTTC. Translated: CASSPQGEYGYTF. The chain combines TRBV18 with TRBJ1-2; TRBD1 might be the D (5 bases). The germline CDR1 and CDR2 sequences are KGHSH and LQKENI. The CDR3 consists of 13 residues. V gave up 3 bases and J gave up 5 bases, with 10 bases separating them.

This clone was recorded a few times. The J gene is TRBJ2-7, the V gene TRBV28; 7 bases match TRBD2. The CDR3 has 15 residues. V lost 4 bases, J lost 2 bases, and 8 bases stayed unmatched. In germline, CDR1 is MDHEN, CDR2 SYDVKM. DNA of the CDR3: TGTGCCAGCAGTTCCCCGGGACTAACCCCCTACGAGCAGTACTTC. Translation: CASSSPGLTPYEQYF.

The chain carries TRBV21-1 and TRBJ2-7; the table's D call, TRBD2, was not checked against the DNA. TRBV21-1 is a pseudogene. The CDR3 consists of 16 residues. The CDR3 DNA reads TGTGCCAGCAGGGGTCGAGGTGCGGGGAAGGATGGCGAGCAGTACTTC. Protein sequence: CASRGRGAGKDGEQYF.

This clone appeared a few times. The rearrangement links TRBV6-5 to TRBJ1-4, with unresolved D. The V and J ends lost 0 bases and 8 bases respectively, with 7 bases between them. CDR1 is MNHEY and CDR2 is SVGAGI in the germline V gene. This CDR3 region has 13 residues. The CDR3 spells CASSYSGSEKLFF. The DNA for the CDR3 is TGTGCCAGCAGTTACTCAGGATCGGAAAAACTGTTTTTT.

This clone occurred many times. This chain connects TRBV14 to TRBJ2-2, with 13 nucleotides matching TRBD2. The CDR3 loop spans 16 amino acids. After removal of 1 base from V and 10 bases from J, the junction contained 6 bases not matched to a gene. The germline CDR1 and CDR2 sequences are SGHDN and FVKESK. CDR3: CASSQARTSGREELFF. The CDR3, as DNA: TGTGCCAGCAGCCAAGCGAGGACTAGCGGGAGAGAGGAGCTGTTTTTT.

Only a few counts were recorded for this clone. CDR3 sequence: CASRPTSNEQFF. CDR3 nucleotide sequence: TGTGCCAGCAGGCCGACTAGTAATGAGCAGTTCTTC. This chain joins TRBV21-1 and TRBJ2-1; no check of the table's D call, TRBD2, against the DNA was made. TRBV21-1 counts as a pseudogene. The CDR3 has 12 residues.

The chain recombines TRBV19 with TRBJ1-2; the match to TRBD1 covers 9 bases. Germline trimming cut 4 bases from V and 8 bases from J; bases unmatched to any gene: 8. The germline CDR1 and CDR2 sequences are LNHDA and SQIVND (reference sequence). The CDR3 is 14 amino acids. DNA of the CDR3: TGTGCCAGTAGTAGGGACAGGGAATGGTCGGGCTACACCTTC. This gives the protein CASSRDREWSGYTF.

This clone showed up just a few times. This chain joins TRBV4-1 and TRBJ2-6; 9 bases are shared with TRBD1. V shed 6 bases and J 1 base; nucleotides not matched to a gene: 22. Germline V lookup: CDR1 MGHRA, CDR2 YSYEKL. The CDR3 runs to 22 residues. CDR3 protein: CASSPPGRAVTGGRSGANVLTF. The DNA of the CDR3 is TGCGCCAGCAGTCCCCCGGGTAGGGCCGTGACAGGGGGAAGGTCTGGGGCCAACGTCCTGACTTTC.

This clone showed up just once. This sequence joins TRBV5-4 and TRBJ2-3; 8 nucleotides line up with TRBD2. This CDR3 comprises 16 residues. V lost 2 bases to trimming and J lost 1 base; unmatched junction nucleotides: 6. From germline, CDR1 is SGHNT and CDR2 YYREEE (reference sequence). Here the CDR3 reads CASSFRILAGTDTQYF. DNA of the CDR3: TGTGCCAGCAGCTTTCGTATACTAGCGGGCACAGATACGCAGTATTTT.

This clone appeared a few times. The genes are TRBV6-1 and TRBJ2-7; 9 nucleotides line up with TRBD1. CDR1 and CDR2 (germline): MNHNS, SASEGT. After removal of 7 bases from V and 2 bases from J, the junction contained 3 bases not matched to a gene. This CDR3 has 13 residues. CDR3 amino acids: CASTWTGAYEQYF. The CDR3 DNA sequence: TGTGCCAGCACTTGGACAGGGGCCTACGAGCAGTACTTC.

This clone came up a few times. This chain uses TRBV11-1 with TRBJ2-1; 7 bases are a match to TRBD2. The CDR3 is 16 amino acids. Per germline, CDR1 SGHAT and CDR2 FQDESV (reference sequence). The V gene end was trimmed by 0 bases and the J gene end by 5 bases; junction bases not matched to a gene: 7. The CDR3 here is CASSLALTSPDNEQFF. The DNA of the CDR3 is TGTGCCAGCAGCTTAGCCCTGACTAGCCCAGACAATGAGCAGTTCTTC.

This clone was detected ten times or more. V usage is TRBV10-3 and J usage is TRBJ2-7; tentative D call: TRBD2 (5 bases). CDR1 is ENHRY and CDR2 is SYGVKD in the germline V gene. The CDR3 loop spans 13 amino acids. Trimming stripped 11 bases from V and 0 bases from J, with 14 bases between. The CDR3 sequence is CAVGGTSSYEQYF. Here the CDR3 DNA reads TGTGCCGTCGGAGGTACCAGCTCCTACGAGCAGTACTTC.

This clone has more than one count but fewer than ten. The chain joins TRBV28 to TRBJ2-5; D unclear. V lost 3 bases and J lost 7, with 9 bases in between. The CDR3 runs 12 residues. From germline, CDR1 is MDHEN and CDR2 SYDVKM. Here the CDR3 DNA reads TGTGCCAGCAGTTTTGGCCCGGGGACCCAGTACTTC. This translates into CASSFGPGTQYF.

Comments on this clone: A much bigger clone sits one base away, suggesting this may be a read error. The V and J genes are TRBV5-6 and TRBJ2-7; D is uncertain. In germline, CDR1 is SGHDT, CDR2 YYEEEE. V was shortened by 2 bases and J by 3 bases, with 0 bases between the two germline ends. The CDR3 consists of 10 residues. This chain's CDR3 is CASSFYEQYF. The CDR3 coding sequence is TGTGCCAGCAGCTTCTACGAGCAGTACTTC.

With regard to this clone: Other nucleotide sequences from this sample produce the same CDR3. CDR3 nucleotides: TGTGCCAGCAGCCCCCGGACTAGCGGCCAAGAGACCCAGTACTTC. Protein product: CASSPRTSGQETQYF. The V gene is TRBV7-2, the J gene TRBJ2-5, with 10 bases matching TRBD2. Germline V gene sequence: CDR1 SGHTA, CDR2 FQGNSA. J lost 1 base, V lost 5 bases, and 4 bases had no gene match. The CDR3 loop spans 15 amino acids.

J is TRBJ2-3 and V is TRBV7-8; 7 bases line up with TRBD2. With V trimmed by 5 bases and J by 2 bases, 4 bases remained unmatched. Germline loops: CDR1 SGHVS, CDR2 FQNEAQ. CDR3 size: 14 residues. The CDR3 sequence is CASSQGLYTDTQYF. For the CDR3, the DNA is TGTGCCAGCAGCCAGGGACTATACACAGATACGCAGTATTTT.

V is TRBV7-9 and J is TRBJ2-6; a possible D gene is TRBD2 (5 bases). The V end was cut by 1 base, the J end by 0 bases, with 7 bases between. Germline CDR1 and CDR2: SEHNR and FQNEAQ (reference sequence). The CDR3 runs to 16 residues. The CDR3 here is CASSLVDSSGANVLTF. In DNA form, the CDR3 reads TGTGCCAGCAGCTTAGTGGACTCCTCTGGGGCCAACGTCCTGACTTTC. The full variable domain, completed using reference TRBV7-9 and TRBJ2-6, is DTGVSQNPRHKITKRGQNVTFRCDPISEHNRLYWYRQTLGQGPEFLTYFQNEAQLEKSRLLSDRFSAERPKGSFSTLEIQRTEQGDSAMYLCASSLVDSSGANVLTFGAGSRLTVL.

This clone showed up just a few times. The chain combines TRBV28 with TRBJ2-7; D is possibly TRBD2 (5 bases). The germline V gene encodes CDR1 MDHEN and CDR2 SYDVKM. CDR3 size: 11 residues. Between the trimmed V and J ends, which lost 10 bases and 3 bases, there was a span of 10 bases. The CDR3, as DNA: TGTGCCACCGGACTCTACTACGAGCAGTACTTC. Amino acid sequence: CATGLYYEQYF.

This clone showed up just a few times. V and J are TRBV11-3 and TRBJ2-1; 9 nucleotides line up with TRBD2. This CDR3 region has 17 residues. Trimming took 1 base from V and 9 from J; bases not matched to a gene: 13. Germline V gene lookup returns CDR1 SGHNT and CDR2 YENEEA. The CDR3 loop is CASSLGVGGRDWSEQFF. In DNA, the CDR3 is TGTGCCAGCAGCTTAGGAGTTGGCGGGAGGGATTGGAGTGAGCAGTTCTTC.

The chain employs TRBV19 and TRBJ2-7, with a tentative D call TRBD2 (5 bases). CDR3 length: 15 amino acids. The V end lost 4 bases, the J end lost 2 bases, and 15 bases lay between the germline ends. Germline V lookup: CDR1 LNHDA, CDR2 SQIVND (reference sequence). CDR3 region: CASSKRSGGAYEQYF. DNA of the CDR3: TGTGCCAGTAGTAAACGAAGCGGAGGCGCCTACGAGCAGTACTTC.

A word on this clone: Additional DNA sequences in this sample encode the identical CDR3. V usage is TRBV9 and J usage is TRBJ2-2; D call uncertain. CDR1 is SGDLS, CDR2 YYNGEE, per germline. This CDR3 is built from 13 residues. V was clipped by 0 bases and J by 5 bases, with 5 bases between them. This CDR3 reads CASSVGGTGELFF. The CDR3 coding sequence is TGTGCCAGCAGCGTAGGAGGAACCGGGGAGCTGTTTTTT.